A single sample gave rise to the 21 T cell receptor beta chains below, sequenced in a study of response to subunit inactivated influenza vaccine. TCRdb reprocessed the RT-PCR reads with MiXCR, giving one entry per CDR3 protein. The profile shows 400,000 to 550,000 distinct CDR3 sequences, roughly 25% of them singletons. Specimen: CD4+ T cells sorted from PBMCs, collected less than 6 days after vaccination. The receptors shown here come from a man aged 45-60 years who received an inactivated influenza vaccine.

This clonotype showed up just a few times. V is TRBV6-2 or TRBV6-3 and J is TRBJ2-1, with 15 bases aligning to TRBD2. With 6 bases clipped from V and 5 bases from J, the junction kept 5 bases outside the gene matches. CDR1 is MNHEY, CDR2 SVGEGT, per germline. The CDR3 length is 16 residues. CDR3 residues: CASRRTSGRGNNEQFF. The CDR3 region has the DNA TGTGCCAGCAGAAGGACTAGCGGGAGGGGAAACAATGAGCAGTTCTTC.

In regard to this clonotype: Sequence at one end of the junction differs from germline and may be a read error. The chain is built from TRBV12-3 or TRBV12-4 and TRBJ2-6, with D unclear. The CDR3 contains 19 residues. This CDR3 reads CACSLLHLWSGAGANVLTF. The CDR3 coding sequence is TGTGCCTGCAGTTTATTACATCTATGGTCTGGGGCTGGGGCCAACGTCCTGACTTTC.

The chain links TRBV20-1 to TRBJ1-5; 7 bases agree with TRBD1. The length of the CDR3 is 14 residues. V shed 6 bases, J shed 1 base, and the junction held 6 bases outside the gene matches. Germline V gene sequence: CDR1 DFQATT, CDR2 SNEGSKA (reference sequence). The CDR3 bases are TGCAGTGCCCCGACAGGGACCAGCAATCAGCCCCAGCATTTT. This codes for CSAPTGTSNQPQHF.

The rearrangement joins TRBV11-2 to TRBJ2-4; 7 bases agree with TRBD1. CDR3 size: 11 residues. V was clipped by 6 bases and J by 8 bases; unmatched bases: 1. Germline V gene lookup returns CDR1 SGHAT and CDR2 FQNNGV. The CDR3 region has the DNA TGTGCCAGCAGTGGACAGGACATTCAGTACTTC. Translated, it gives CASSGQDIQYF.

This clonotype has more than one count but fewer than ten. The genes are TRBV7-9 and TRBJ1-4, with D uncertain. Germline assignment: CDR1 SEHNR and CDR2 FQNEAQ (reference sequence). This CDR3 has 13 amino acids. The V end was cut by 4 bases, the J end by 8 bases, with 11 bases between. The CDR3, as DNA: TGTGCCAGCAGCTCCCACGGTCGGGAAAAACTGTTTTTT. This gives the protein CASSSHGREKLFF. Using reference TRBV7-9 and TRBJ1-4 for the parts outside the CDR3, the full variable domain is DTGVSQNPRHKITKRGQNVTFRCDPISEHNRLYWYRQTLGQGPEFLTYFQNEAQLEKSRLLSDRFSAERPKGSFSTLEIQRTEQGDSAMYLCASSSHGREKLFFGSGTQLSVL.

This clonotype was seen only a few times. The chain combines TRBV10-3 with TRBJ2-2; D may correspond to TRBD1 or TRBD2 (5 bases each). V was shortened by 7 bases and J by 0 bases, with 15 bases between the two germline ends. Germline lookup yields CDR1 ENHRY and CDR2 SYGVKD. The CDR3 sequence is 16 residues long. The CDR3 DNA follows: TGTGCCATCAACCACTCCGGGACGGCGAACACCGGGGAGCTGTTTTTT. It encodes CAINHSGTANTGELFF.

V usage is TRBV28 and J usage is TRBJ2-1, with 7 bases lining up with TRBD1. V shed 4 bases, J shed 6 bases, and the junction held 15 bases outside the gene matches. Germline CDR1 reads MDHEN; CDR2 reads SYDVKM. This CDR3 contains 17 residues. CDR3 amino acids: CASSSAQGSRSSNEQFF. CDR3 coding DNA: TGTGCCAGCAGTTCTGCACAGGGGTCGCGATCGAGCAATGAGCAGTTCTTC.

This clonotype was picked up a small number of times. The chain recombines TRBV10-3 with TRBJ2-5, with D uncertain. This CDR3 spans 14 amino acids. The germline V gene has CDR1 ENHRY and CDR2 SYGVKD. Trimming stripped 3 bases from V and 2 bases from J, with 10 bases between. The CDR3 DNA is TGTGCCATCAGTGACCCGGCTAAACAAGAGACCCAGTACTTC. This codes for CAISDPAKQETQYF.

The DNA of the CDR3 is TGTGCCAGCAGGGGCGGGACTAGCAATCAGCCCCAGCATTTT. It encodes CASRGGTSNQPQHF. The chain links TRBV2 to TRBJ1-5; possibly TRBD1 for D (5 bases). Germline CDR1 reads SNHLY; CDR2 reads FYNNEI. The CDR3 has 14 residues. Between the trimmed V and J ends, which lost 6 bases and 0 bases, there was a span of 9 bases.

J is TRBJ2-5 and V is TRBV5-1; D gene unclear. CDR3 size: 13 residues. Trimming took off 4 bases at V and 5 bases at J, with 12 bases between the two ends. Per the germline V gene, CDR1 is SGHRS and CDR2 is YFSETQ. The CDR3 DNA reads TGCGCCAGCAGCAAGACCCGTATTGAGACCCAGTACTTC. Translation: CASSKTRIETQYF. The full variable domain, in which reference TRBV5-1 and TRBJ2-5 provide the parts outside the CDR3, is KAGVTQTPRYLIKTRGQQVTLSCSPISGHRSVSWYQQTPGQGLQFLFEYFSETQRNKGNFPGRFSGRQFSNSRSEMNVSTLELGDSALYLCASSKTRIETQYFGPGTRLLVL.

This clonotype was counted between two and nine times. The rearrangement joins TRBV12-3 or TRBV12-4 to TRBJ2-7; D not resolved. V was trimmed by 2 bases and J by 7 bases, leaving 12 bases between them. The CDR3 is 13 amino acids. The CDR3 region is CASSLQVPREQYF. CDR3 DNA: TGTGCCAGCAGTTTACAGGTTCCACGGGAGCAGTACTTC.

The chain couples TRBV20-1 to TRBJ2-3, with TRBD2 matching 10 bases. CDR1 and CDR2 from the germline V gene are DFQATT and SNEGSKA (reference sequence). CDR3 length: 15 residues. V shed 2 bases, J shed 2 bases, and the junction held 4 bases outside the gene matches. Here the CDR3 DNA reads TGCAGTGCTAGAAAACTAGCGGGAAACACAGATACGCAGTATTTT. Its protein is CSARKLAGNTDTQYF.

The table lists this clonotype with a few counts. The rearrangement joins TRBV20-1 to TRBJ1-2; 8 bases are shared with TRBD1. The V and J ends lost 6 bases and 5 bases, in that order; junction bases with no gene match: 11. Per germline, CDR1 DFQATT and CDR2 SNEGSKA (reference sequence). CDR3 length: 14 amino acids. CDR3 residues: CSAPLAGGKYGYTF. The CDR3 DNA reads TGCAGTGCCCCGTTGGCAGGGGGCAAGTATGGCTACACCTTC.

The chain couples TRBV10-3 to TRBJ2-3; 9 bases align to TRBD2. Germline CDR1 ENHRY, CDR2 SYGVKD. The trim removed 3 bases at V and 3 bases at J, leaving 4 bases unmatched. There are 15 residues in the CDR3. CDR3 protein: CAISDRAGGTDTQYF. The CDR3 region has the DNA TGTGCCATCAGTGATCGAGCGGGGGGTACAGATACGCAGTATTTT.

This clonotype has more than one count but fewer than ten. The rearrangement joins TRBV6-1 to TRBJ2-5; 8 bases map to TRBD2. V lost 5 bases, J lost 5 bases, and 10 bases stayed unmatched. This CDR3 has 15 amino acids. From germline, CDR1 is MNHNS and CDR2 SASEGT. CDR3 loop: CASSRSGLARETQYF. The CDR3 DNA follows: TGTGCCAGCAGTAGATCAGGACTAGCACGCGAGACCCAGTACTTC.

The chain couples TRBV7-7 to TRBJ2-2, with 10 bases identical to TRBD1. V trimming: 2 bases; J trimming: 4 bases; junction bases outside the gene matches: 4. CDR1 is SSHAT and CDR2 is FNYEAQ in the germline V gene (reference sequence). The CDR3 is 16 amino acids. The CDR3 loop is CASSLSGTGATGELFF. The CDR3 DNA sequence: TGTGCCAGCAGCTTATCCGGGACAGGGGCCACCGGGGAGCTGTTTTTT.

The V and J genes are TRBV28 and TRBJ2-6; D may correspond to TRBD1 or TRBD2 (7 bases each). CDR1 MDHEN and CDR2 SYDVKM come from the germline V gene. V dropped 4 bases and J dropped 2 bases, with 15 bases sitting between them. The CDR3 consists of 17 residues. Here the CDR3 reads CASSSRQGGPGANVLTF. In DNA form, the CDR3 reads TGTGCCAGCAGTTCGAGACAGGGAGGGCCTGGGGCCAACGTCCTGACTTTC.

This clonotype was recorded a few times. The chain combines TRBV11-2 with TRBJ2-1; perhaps TRBD2 as D (6 bases). This CDR3 is built from 11 residues. Per the germline V gene, CDR1 is SGHAT and CDR2 is FQNNGV. With 5 bases removed from V and 10 bases from J, the gap between germline ends came to 9 bases. CDR3 in DNA: TGTGCCAGCAGCCACCTAGCGGAGCAGTTCTTC. It encodes CASSHLAEQFF.

The chain employs TRBV6-2 or TRBV6-3 and TRBJ1-4, with D tentatively TRBD1 (5 bases). Germline CDR1 MNHEY, CDR2 SVGEGT. This CDR3 spans 15 amino acids. V was clipped by 5 bases and J by 7 bases, with 17 bases between them. The CDR3 coding sequence is TGTGCCAGCAGTCCTCAGGGAAAGGCGTTTGAAAAACTGTTTTTT. Protein sequence: CASSPQGKAFEKLFF.

The V call is TRBV14, the J call TRBJ2-1, with D maybe TRBD1 (9 bases). Germline V lookup: CDR1 SGHDN, CDR2 FVKESK. V lost 1 base to trimming and J lost 7 bases, with 20 bases between them. CDR3 length equals 17 residues. The CDR3, as DNA: TGTGCCAGCAGCCAAGTATTAGCGGGGACAGGGTGGAATGAGCAGTTCTTC. Translated, it gives CASSQVLAGTGWNEQFF.

The chain links TRBV5-1 to TRBJ2-2; 11 bases map to TRBD2. V trimming: 4 bases; J trimming: 5 bases; junction bases outside the gene matches: 4. Germline V gene lookup returns CDR1 SGHRS and CDR2 YFSETQ. The CDR3 length is 15 residues. In nucleotides, the CDR3 is TGCGCCAGCAGCCGGGGGACTAGCGGTACCGGGGAGCTGTTTTTT. Protein: CASSRGTSGTGELFF.